Each of the 16 T cell receptor beta chains below was sequenced from the same sample in a study of blood T cells in healthy people across ages. Then a second PCR, running about 7 to 11 cycles, was carried out with a sample-barcoded 5' primer and a J-beta primer mix. Each CDR3 protein is one row after TCRdb ran MiXCR on the 5' RACE reads. The sample carries some 750,000 distinct CDR3 sequences, 22% recorded once. Sequenced material: blood. The receptors derive from a man aged 70-80 years in good health.

In its sample, this clonotype was seen a few times. This chain joins TRBV12-3 or TRBV12-4 and TRBJ2-1; weak D call: TRBD1 (6 bases). The J call is uncertain, as TRBJ2-7 better fits the DNA end. This CDR3 has 15 residues. The CDR3 reads CASSSATGLGYEQYF. In DNA form, the CDR3 reads TGTGCCAGCAGTTCGGCGACAGGTTTGGGCTACGAGCAGTACTTC.

The chain recombines TRBV7-6 with TRBJ1-2, with TRBD1 matching over 7 bases. The V and J ends lost 1 base and 4 bases, in that order; junction bases with no gene match: 6. Germline V gene sequence: CDR1 SGHVS, CDR2 FNYEAQ. CDR3 size: 15 residues. The CDR3 DNA reads as TGTGCCAGCAGCTTAGAGACAGGGTGGAGCTATGGCTACACCTTC. Translation gives CASSLETGWSYGYTF.

The rearrangement uses TRBV10-3 and TRBJ2-3; D is undetermined. CDR1 and CDR2 (germline): ENHRY, SYGVKD. This CDR3 has 14 residues. Trimming took 3 bases from V and 2 from J, leaving 9 bases between them. CDR3 nucleotides: TGTGCCATCAGTGACGGGCCCCCCACAGATACGCAGTATTTT. Its protein is CAISDGPPTDTQYF.

The chain employs TRBV7-9 and TRBJ2-1; the D gene is possibly TRBD1 (5 bases). The germline gives CDR1 SEHNR, CDR2 FQNEAQ (reference sequence). This CDR3 contains 15 residues. V was cut by 5 bases and J by 4 bases, with 15 bases left in between. CDR3 sequence: CASSRRQLSYNEQFF. The CDR3 DNA sequence: TGTGCCAGCAGCCGTCGACAGCTCTCTTACAATGAGCAGTTCTTC.

This clonotype was observed a handful of times. The V and J genes are TRBV20-1 and TRBJ2-3; tentatively, D is TRBD1 or TRBD2 (5 bases each). V was clipped by 8 bases and J by 1 base, with 13 bases between them. The CDR3 sequence is 13 residues long. The germline V gene has CDR1 DFQATT and CDR2 SNEGSKA (reference sequence). In nucleotides, the CDR3 is TGCAGTTTGGATCCGGGGCGCACAGATACGCAGTATTTT. Encoded protein: CSLDPGRTDTQYF.

This clonotype was counted many times. J is TRBJ2-2 and V is TRBV7-3; no clear D. V dropped 5 bases and J dropped 4 bases, with 8 bases sitting between them. The CDR3 loop spans 13 amino acids. Germline V gene sequence: CDR1 SGHTA, CDR2 FQGTGA. The CDR3 DNA reads TGTGCCAGCAGCCCCACTACCACCGGGGAGCTGTTTTTT. This sequence encodes CASSPTTTGELFF. Using reference TRBV7-3 and TRBJ2-2 for the parts outside the CDR3, the full variable domain is GAGVSQTPSNKVTEKGKYVELRCDPISGHTALYWYRQSLGQGPEFLIYFQGTGAADDSGLPNDRFFAVRPEGSVSTLKIQRTERGDSAVYLCASSPTTTGELFFGEGSRLTVL.

The chain uses TRBV6-5 and TRBJ2-6; tentatively, D is TRBD1 (5 bases). This CDR3 spans 14 amino acids. Germline lookup yields CDR1 MNHEY and CDR2 SVGAGI. V lost 9 bases to trimming and J lost 3 bases, with 12 bases between them. CDR3 DNA sequence: TGTGCCAGTAGGCCAGGGTTTGGGGCCAACGTCCTGACTTTC. This codes for CASRPGFGANVLTF.

Details on this clonotype: One end of the junction fails to match germline, which may point to a read error. V is TRBV11-2 and J is TRBJ2-5; the D gene is possibly TRBD2 (6 bases). The DNA end is more similar to TRBJ2-1, so the J call may be wrong. Germline assignment: CDR1 SGHAT and CDR2 FQNNGV. This CDR3 contains 15 residues. CDR3 amino acids: CASSLNRDFYNEQFF. The CDR3 nucleotides read TGTGCCAGTAGCTTAAATAGGGACTTTTACAATGAGCAGTTCTTC.

The J gene is TRBJ1-3, the V gene TRBV9; D possibly corresponds to TRBD1 (5 bases). Germline CDR1 SGDLS, CDR2 YYNGEE. The CDR3 spans 17 residues. Trimming took 3 bases from V and 2 from J, leaving 18 bases between them. The CDR3 is CASSDLTGGVAGNTIYF. The CDR3 nucleotides read TGTGCCAGCAGCGATCTAACAGGAGGAGTGGCTGGAAACACCATATATTTT.

This clonotype was counted between two and nine times. The chain combines TRBV4-2 with TRBJ2-4; TRBD2 matches 9 bases. CDR3 length equals 14 residues. J gave up 8 bases and V 4 bases, and 6 bases lay outside the gene matches. From germline, CDR1 is LGHNA and CDR2 YNFKEQ. This CDR3 is CASSPGLATDIQYF. In DNA form, the CDR3 reads TGTGCCAGCAGCCCCGGACTAGCGACTGACATTCAGTACTTC.

This chain joins TRBV7-9 and TRBJ2-1; possible D gene TRBD1, 5 bases. The V end lost 8 bases, the J end lost 6 bases, and 11 bases lay between the germline ends. From germline, CDR1 is SEHNR and CDR2 FQNEAQ (reference sequence). The CDR3 spans 12 residues. CDR3 DNA: TGTGCCAGCCAACAGGCGATCAATGAGCAGTTCTTC. Translating gives CASQQAINEQFF.

The CDR3 DNA follows: TGCAGTGCTAGAGATCACCCCTACACAGATACGCAGTATTTT. It codes for CSARDHPYTDTQYF. The chain employs TRBV20-1 and TRBJ2-3; D gene ambiguous. This CDR3 is 14 amino acids long. Germline values: CDR1 DFQATT, CDR2 SNEGSKA (reference sequence). V was pared by 0 bases and J by 2 bases, with 9 bases between.

This clonotype was observed a few times. The chain combines TRBV7-2 with TRBJ1-4; the match to TRBD1 covers 9 bases. V was pared by 4 bases and J by 5 bases, with 5 bases of the junction left unmatched. The germline gives CDR1 SGHTA, CDR2 FQGNSA. This CDR3 region has 15 residues. CDR3: CASSSTGTGNEKLFF. The CDR3 DNA is TGTGCCAGCAGCTCAACCGGGACAGGGAATGAAAAACTGTTTTTT.

This clonotype was counted many times. The chain carries TRBV7-6 and TRBJ2-3; D is possibly TRBD2 (5 bases). Trimming took off 5 bases at V and 2 bases at J, with 8 bases between the two ends. The CDR3 sequence is 13 residues long. The germline V gene has CDR1 SGHVS and CDR2 FNYEAQ. The CDR3, as DNA: TGTGCCAGCAGCCCCGGGGACACAGATACGCAGTATTTT. Its protein product is CASSPGDTDTQYF.

The V and J genes are TRBV13 and TRBJ1-4; unclear D gene. CDR1 PRHDT and CDR2 FYEKMQ come from the germline V gene (reference sequence). V lost 3 bases and J 4 bases, leaving 15 bases between the germline ends. The CDR3 is 16 amino acids. DNA for the CDR3: TGTGCCAGCAGCTTCGGCTCGGGGTCCGGTAATGAAAAACTGTTTTTT. Its translation: CASSFGSGSGNEKLFF.

The chain employs TRBV12-3 or TRBV12-4 and TRBJ1-1; possible D gene TRBD1, 5 bases. V dropped 6 bases and J dropped 3 bases, with 14 bases sitting between them. The CDR3 has 14 residues. The CDR3 here is CASSFRAGDTEAFF. In nucleotides, the CDR3 is TGTGCCAGCAGCTTCCGCGCGGGGGACACTGAAGCTTTCTTT.